This T cell receptor beta chain comes out of a study of control samples from healthy donors and cancer patients. Using immunoSEQ multiplex PCR, the repertoire was profiled, and TCRdb retains in-frame clones only, with some absent. Of just over 80,000 clones listed, roughly 93% were seen once; the top ten hold 4.5% to 5.5%. V lost 2 bases to trimming and J lost 5 bases; unmatched junction nucleotides: 9. The CDR3 is made up of 17 amino acids. CDR1 and CDR2 (germline): MNHEY, SMNVEV (reference sequence). This clone has just one count. The source is a woman between 18 and 29 years old in good health. The V gene is TRBV27, the J gene TRBJ1-5; 10 bases map to TRBD1. Sequences were obtained from blood. This CDR3 reads CASSLRRDRGSDQPQHF. CDR3 nucleotide sequence: TGTGCCAGCAGTTTAAGGCGGGACAGGGGTTCCGATCAGCCCCAGCATTTT.